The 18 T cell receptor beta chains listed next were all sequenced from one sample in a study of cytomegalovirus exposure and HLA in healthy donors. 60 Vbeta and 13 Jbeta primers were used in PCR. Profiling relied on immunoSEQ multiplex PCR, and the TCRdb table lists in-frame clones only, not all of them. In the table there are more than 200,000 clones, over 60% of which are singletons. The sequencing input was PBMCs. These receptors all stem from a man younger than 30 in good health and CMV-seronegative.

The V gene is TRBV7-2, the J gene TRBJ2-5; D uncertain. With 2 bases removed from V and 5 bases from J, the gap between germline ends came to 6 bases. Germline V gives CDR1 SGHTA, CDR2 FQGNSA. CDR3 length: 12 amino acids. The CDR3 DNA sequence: TGTGCCAGCAGCTTATCGTTCGAGACCCAGTACTTC. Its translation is CASSLSFETQYF.

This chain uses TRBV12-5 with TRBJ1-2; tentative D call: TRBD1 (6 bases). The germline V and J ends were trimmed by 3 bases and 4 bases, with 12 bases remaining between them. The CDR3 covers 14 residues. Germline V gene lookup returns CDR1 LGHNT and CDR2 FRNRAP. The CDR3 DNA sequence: TGTGCTAGTGGTTTTGGGGGGGCCGGCTATGGCTACACCTTC. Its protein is CASGFGGAGYGYTF.

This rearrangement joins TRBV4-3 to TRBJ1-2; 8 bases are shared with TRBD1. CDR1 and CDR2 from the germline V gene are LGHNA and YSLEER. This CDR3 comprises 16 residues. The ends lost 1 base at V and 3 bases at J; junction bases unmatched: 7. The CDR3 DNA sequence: TGCGCCAGCAGCCAAGGAGCAGGGGGCATTCACTATGGCTACACCTTC. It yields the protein CASSQGAGGIHYGYTF.

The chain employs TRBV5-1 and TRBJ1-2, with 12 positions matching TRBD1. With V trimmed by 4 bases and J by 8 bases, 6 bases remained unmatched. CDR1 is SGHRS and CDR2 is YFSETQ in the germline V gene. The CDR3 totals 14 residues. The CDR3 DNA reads TGCGCCAGCAGCAGCGGGACAGGGGGCGTCGGCTACACCTTC. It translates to CASSSGTGGVGYTF. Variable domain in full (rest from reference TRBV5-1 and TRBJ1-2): KAGVTQTPRYLIKTRGQQVTLSCSPISGHRSVSWYQQTPGQGLQFLFEYFSETQRNKGNFPGRFSGRQFSNSRSEMNVSTLELGDSALYLCASSSGTGGVGYTFGSGTRLTVV.

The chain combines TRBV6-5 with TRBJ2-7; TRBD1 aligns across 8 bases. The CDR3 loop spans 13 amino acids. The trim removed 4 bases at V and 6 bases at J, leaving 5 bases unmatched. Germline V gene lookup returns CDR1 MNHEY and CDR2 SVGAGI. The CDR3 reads CASSFQGAGEQYF. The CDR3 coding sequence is TGTGCCAGCAGTTTCCAGGGGGCGGGCGAGCAGTACTTC.

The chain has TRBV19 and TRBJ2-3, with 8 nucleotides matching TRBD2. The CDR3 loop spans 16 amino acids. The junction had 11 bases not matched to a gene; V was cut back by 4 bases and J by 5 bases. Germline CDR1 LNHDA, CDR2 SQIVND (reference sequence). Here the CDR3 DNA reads TGTGCCAGTAGTAGAATTCTCGGGGGGGGCCGAGATACGCAGTATTTT. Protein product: CASSRILGGGRDTQYF.

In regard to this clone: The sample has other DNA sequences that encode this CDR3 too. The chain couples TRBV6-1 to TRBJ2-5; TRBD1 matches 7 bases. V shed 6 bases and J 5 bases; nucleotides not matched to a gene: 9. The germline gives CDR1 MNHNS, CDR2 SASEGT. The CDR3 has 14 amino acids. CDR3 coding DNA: TGTGCCAGCAGGCCCCTGACAGGGATGGAGACCCAGTACTTC. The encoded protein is CASRPLTGMETQYF.

The CDR3 DNA follows: TGTGCCTGGAGTGTACAGGGAATTCATACCGGGGAGCTGTTTTTT. The encoded protein is CAWSVQGIHTGELFF. This sequence joins TRBV30 and TRBJ2-2; possible D gene TRBD1, 6 bases. The CDR3 loop spans 15 amino acids. Germline V gene data show CDR1 as GTSNPN and CDR2 as SVGIG (reference sequence). V lost 0 bases, J lost 5 bases, and 13 bases lay in between.

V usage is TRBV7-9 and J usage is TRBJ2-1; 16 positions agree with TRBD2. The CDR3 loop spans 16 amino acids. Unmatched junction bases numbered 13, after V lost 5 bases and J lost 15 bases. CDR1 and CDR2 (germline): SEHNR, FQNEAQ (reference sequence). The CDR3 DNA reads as TGTGCCAGCAGCACACTCCCCGGGACTAGCGGGAGGGCGGGGTTCTTC. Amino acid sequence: CASSTLPGTSGRAGFF.

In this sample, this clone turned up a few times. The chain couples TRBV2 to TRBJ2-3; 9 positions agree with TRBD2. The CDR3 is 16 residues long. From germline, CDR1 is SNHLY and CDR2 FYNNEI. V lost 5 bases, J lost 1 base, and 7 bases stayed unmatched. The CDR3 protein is CASSSSGRPGTDTQYF. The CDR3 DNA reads TGTGCCAGCAGTTCCAGCGGGAGGCCCGGCACAGATACGCAGTATTTT.

For the CDR3, the DNA is TGTGCCAGCAGGCAGGGCAGGCAAGAGACCCAGTACTTC. The encoded protein is CASRQGRQETQYF. The chain carries TRBV27 and TRBJ2-5, with D possibly TRBD1 on 5 matching bases. CDR3 length equals 13 residues. V dropped 6 bases and J dropped 2 bases, with 10 bases sitting between them. Germline-derived CDR1 and CDR2 are MNHEY and SMNVEV (reference sequence).

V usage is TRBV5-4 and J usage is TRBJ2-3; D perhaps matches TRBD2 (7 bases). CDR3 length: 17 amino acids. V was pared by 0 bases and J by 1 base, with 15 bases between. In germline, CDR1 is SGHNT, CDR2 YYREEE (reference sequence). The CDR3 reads CASSLGGGGVGTDTQYF. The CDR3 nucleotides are TGTGCCAGCAGCTTGGGGGGAGGGGGGGTCGGCACAGATACGCAGTATTTT.

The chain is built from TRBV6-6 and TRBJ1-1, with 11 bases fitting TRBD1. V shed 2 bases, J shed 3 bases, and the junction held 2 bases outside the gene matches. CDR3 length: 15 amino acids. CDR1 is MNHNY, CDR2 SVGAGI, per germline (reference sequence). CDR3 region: CASSYPDRGHTEAFF. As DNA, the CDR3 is TGTGCCAGCAGTTACCCGGACAGGGGGCACACTGAAGCTTTCTTT.

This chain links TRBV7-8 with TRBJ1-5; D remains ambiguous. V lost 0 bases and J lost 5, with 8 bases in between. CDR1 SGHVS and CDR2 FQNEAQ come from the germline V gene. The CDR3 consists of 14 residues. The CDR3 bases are TGTGCCAGCAGCTTAGCGCTCCGGGATCAGCCCCAGCATTTT. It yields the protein CASSLALRDQPQHF.

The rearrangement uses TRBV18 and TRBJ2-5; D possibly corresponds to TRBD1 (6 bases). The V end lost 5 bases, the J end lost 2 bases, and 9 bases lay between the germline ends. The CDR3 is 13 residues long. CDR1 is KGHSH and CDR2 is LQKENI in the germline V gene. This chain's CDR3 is CASSTGMQETQYF. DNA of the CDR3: TGTGCCAGCTCAACAGGGATGCAAGAGACCCAGTACTTC.

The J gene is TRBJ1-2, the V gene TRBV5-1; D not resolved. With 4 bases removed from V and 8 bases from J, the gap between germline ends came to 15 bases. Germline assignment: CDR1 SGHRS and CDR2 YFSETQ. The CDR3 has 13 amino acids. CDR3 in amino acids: CASSPLGIAGYTF. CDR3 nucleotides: TGCGCCAGCAGCCCCTTGGGCATCGCGGGCTACACCTTC.

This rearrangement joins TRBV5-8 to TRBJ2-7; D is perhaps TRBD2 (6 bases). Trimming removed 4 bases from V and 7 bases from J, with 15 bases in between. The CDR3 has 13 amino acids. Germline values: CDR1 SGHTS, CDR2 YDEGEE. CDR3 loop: CASSPRTILEQYF. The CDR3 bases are TGTGCCAGCAGCCCCCGGACTATCTTAGAGCAGTACTTC.

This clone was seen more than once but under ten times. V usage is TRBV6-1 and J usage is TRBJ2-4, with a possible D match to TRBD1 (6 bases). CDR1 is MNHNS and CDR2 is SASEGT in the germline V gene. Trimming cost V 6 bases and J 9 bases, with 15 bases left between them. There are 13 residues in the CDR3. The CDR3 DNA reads TGTGCCAGCAGCCCCCGGACAGATGGCATTCAGTACTTC. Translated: CASSPRTDGIQYF.